This TCR beta chain stems from a study of graft-versus-host responses after intestinal transplantation. Study-level background: Uniformly, recipients were administered anti-thymocyte globulin induction with subsequent tacrolimus and steroids for around three years. General study results and limits: Analysis identified GvH clones in recipient marrow, with some appearing first in ileum or blood.

Clones were sequenced by immunoSEQ multiplex PCR, and TCRdb holds only the in-frame ones, with some missing. This sample has tens of thousands of clones; approximately 88% occur once, and the top ten carry roughly 0.37%. The germline V gene encodes CDR1 MNHNS and CDR2 SASEGT. The V end lost 7 bases, the J end lost 10 bases, and 21 bases lay between the germline ends. The CDR3 covers 14 residues. This clone appeared a single time. Its cognate antigen is unknown. The chain carries TRBV6-1 and TRBJ2-3; D uncertain. Here the sequenced sample was unstimulated CD4+ T cells sorted from spleen or lymph node cells, taken before intestinal transplant. The sequence came from a human donor who received an intestinal transplant. The CDR3 region is CASTPVLEVGAQYF. CDR3 in DNA: TGTGCCAGCACCCCGGTTCTAGAGGTCGGAGCGCAGTATTTT.